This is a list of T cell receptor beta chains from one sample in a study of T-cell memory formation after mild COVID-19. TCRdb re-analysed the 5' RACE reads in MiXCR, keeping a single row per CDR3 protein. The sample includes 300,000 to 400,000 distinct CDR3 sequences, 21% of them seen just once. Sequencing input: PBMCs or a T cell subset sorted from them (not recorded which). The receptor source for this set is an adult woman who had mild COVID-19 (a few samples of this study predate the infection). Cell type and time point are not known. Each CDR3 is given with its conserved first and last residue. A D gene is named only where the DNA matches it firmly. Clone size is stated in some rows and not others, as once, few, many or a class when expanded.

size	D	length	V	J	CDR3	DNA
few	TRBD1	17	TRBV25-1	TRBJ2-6	CASSDDRDGSGANVLTF	TGTGCCAGCAGTGACGACAGGGATGGTTCTGGGGCCAACGTCCTGACTTTC
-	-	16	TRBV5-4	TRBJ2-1	CASSLGLRGTYNEQFF	TGTGCCAGCAGCTTGGGTTTGCGGGGGACATACAATGAGCAGTTCTTC
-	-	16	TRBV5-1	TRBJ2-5	CASSLGNYGLEETQYF	TGCGCCAGCAGCTTGGGGAATTATGGGTTAGAAGAGACCCAGTACTTC
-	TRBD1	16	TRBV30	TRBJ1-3	CAWNPGDRDSGNTIYF	TGTGCCTGGAACCCCGGGGACAGGGATTCTGGAAACACCATATATTTT
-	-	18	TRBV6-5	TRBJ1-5	CASRMVDGTPSEGRPQHF	TGTGCCAGCAGGATGGTCGATGGGACTCCGAGTGAGGGTCGCCCCCAGCATTTT
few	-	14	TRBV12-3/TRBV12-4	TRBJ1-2	CASSSIRVLYGYTF	TGTGCCAGCAGTTCAATCAGGGTTCTCTATGGCTACACCTTC
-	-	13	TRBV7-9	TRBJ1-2	CASSLYINYGYTF	TGTGCCAGCAGCCTCTACATTAACTATGGCTACACCTTC
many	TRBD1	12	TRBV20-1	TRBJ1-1	CRGQGGPGEAFF	TGCAGGGGACAGGGAGGCCCCGGTGAAGCTTTCTTT
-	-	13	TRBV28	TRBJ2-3	CASSLIGRDTQYF	TGTGCCAGCAGTTTGATCGGGAGAGATACGCAGTATTTT
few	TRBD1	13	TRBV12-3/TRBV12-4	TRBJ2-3	CASSPTGADTQYF	TGTGCCAGCAGTCCGACAGGGGCAGATACGCAGTATTTT
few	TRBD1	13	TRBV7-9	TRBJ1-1	CASSLGTGEGAFF	TGTGCCAGCAGCTTAGGGACAGGGGAGGGAGCTTTCTTT
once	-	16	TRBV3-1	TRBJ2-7	CASSQVTAGWIYEQYF	TGTGCCAGCAGCCAAGTGACTGCAGGGTGGATCTACGAGCAGTACTTC
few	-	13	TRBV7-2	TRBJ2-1	CASSPGGGLALFF	TGTGCCAGCAGCCCTGGTGGAGGGCTAGCTCTGTTCTTC
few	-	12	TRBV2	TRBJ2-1	CASLSSYNEQFF	TGTGCCAGCTTAAGCTCCTACAATGAGCAGTTCTTC
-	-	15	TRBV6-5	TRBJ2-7	CASSYSGEGSYEQYF	TGTGCCAGCAGTTACTCGGGGGAAGGCTCCTACGAGCAGTACTTC
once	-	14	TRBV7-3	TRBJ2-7	CASSLQGGDYEQYF	TGTGCCAGCAGCCTCCAGGGAGGTGACTACGAGCAGTACTTC
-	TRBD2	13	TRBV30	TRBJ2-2	CACHLAGTGELFF	TGTGCCTGCCATTTAGCGGGTACCGGGGAGCTGTTTTTT
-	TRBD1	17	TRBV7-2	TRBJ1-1	CASSEMGQGAGVTEAFF	TGTGCCAGCAGCGAAATGGGACAGGGGGCTGGGGTCACTGAAGCTTTCTTT
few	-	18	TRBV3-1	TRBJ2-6	CASSQEGGGVSGANVLTF	TGTGCCAGCAGCCAAGAAGGCGGAGGGGTCTCTGGGGCCAACGTCCTGACTTTC
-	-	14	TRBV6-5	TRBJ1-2	CASTSTGPYYGYTF	TGTGCCAGCACCTCGACAGGACCATATTATGGCTACACCTTC
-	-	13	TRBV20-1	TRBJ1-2	CSARVSNPYGYTF	TGCAGTGCTAGGGTCTCTAACCCTTATGGCTACACCTTC
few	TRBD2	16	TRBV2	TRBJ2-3	CANQRTSGGTIDTQYF	TGTGCCAACCAACGGACTAGCGGGGGGACGATAGATACGCAGTATTTT
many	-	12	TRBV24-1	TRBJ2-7	CATSGAFYEQYF	TGTGCCACCAGTGGAGCTTTCTACGAGCAGTACTTC
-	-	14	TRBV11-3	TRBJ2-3	CASSLAGIYDTQYF	TGTGCCAGCAGCTTAGCGGGGATCTACGATACGCAGTATTTT
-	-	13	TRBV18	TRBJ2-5	CASSPSFQETQYF	TGTGCCAGCTCACCCTCATTCCAAGAGACCCAGTACTTC
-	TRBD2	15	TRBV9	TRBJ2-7	CASSEGLALHYEQYF	TGTGCCAGCAGCGAGGGACTAGCGTTACACTACGAGCAGTACTTC
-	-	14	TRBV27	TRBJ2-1	CASSREVLYNEQFF	TGTGCCAGCAGCCGCGAGGTCCTCTACAATGAGCAGTTCTTC
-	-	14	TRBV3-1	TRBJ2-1	CASSLVGNYNEQFF	TGTGCCAGCAGCCTCGTGGGGAACTACAATGAGCAGTTCTTC
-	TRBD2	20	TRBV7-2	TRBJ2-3	CASSSPQGLAGGSPTDTQYF	TGTGCCAGCAGCTCCCCCCAGGGACTAGCGGGAGGATCGCCCACAGATACGCAGTATTTT
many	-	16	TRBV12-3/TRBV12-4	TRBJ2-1	CASSLEEGGSYNEQFF	TGTGCCAGCAGTTTAGAAGAGGGGGGCTCCTACAATGAGCAGTTCTTC
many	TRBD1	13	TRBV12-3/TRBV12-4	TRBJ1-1	CASSAAGGGEAFF	TGTGCCAGTAGCGCGGCAGGGGGCGGTGAAGCTTTCTTT
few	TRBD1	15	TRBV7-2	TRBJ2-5	CASSLAGQYQETQYF	TGTGCCAGCAGCTTAGCGGGACAGTACCAAGAGACCCAGTACTTC
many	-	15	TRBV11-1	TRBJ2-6	CASSLGLSGANVLTF	TGTGCCAGCAGCTTAGGACTCTCTGGGGCCAACGTCCTGACTTTC
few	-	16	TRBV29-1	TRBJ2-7	CSVVGGVVGARYEQYF	TGCAGCGTTGTAGGCGGCGTTGTAGGGGCGAGGTACGAGCAGTACTTC
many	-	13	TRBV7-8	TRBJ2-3	CASVRTSTDTQYF	TGTGCCAGCGTGCGGACTAGCACAGATACGCAGTATTTT
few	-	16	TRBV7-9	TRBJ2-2	CASSSLTFANTGELFF	TGTGCCAGCAGCTCACTGACATTCGCGAACACCGGGGAGCTGTTTTTT
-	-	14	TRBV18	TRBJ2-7	CASSPLTDSYEQYF	TGTGCCAGCTCACCACTAACAGATTCCTACGAGCAGTACTTC
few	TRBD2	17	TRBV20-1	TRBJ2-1	CSARDKTSGGAYNEQFF	TGCAGTGCTAGAGATAAGACTAGCGGGGGCGCATACAATGAGCAGTTCTTC
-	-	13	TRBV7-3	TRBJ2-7	CASSSLGLDEQYF	TGTGCCAGCAGCTCCCTCGGACTTGACGAGCAGTACTTC
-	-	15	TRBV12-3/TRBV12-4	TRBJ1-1	CASRRQELLNTEAFF	TGTGCCAGCAGAAGACAGGAGCTTCTGAACACTGAAGCTTTCTTT
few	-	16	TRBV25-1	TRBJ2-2	CASSPRKGANTGELFF	TGTGCCAGCTCCCCTCGGAAGGGAGCGAACACCGGGGAGCTGTTTTTT
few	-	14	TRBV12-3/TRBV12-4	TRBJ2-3	CASSLRWQADTQYF	TGTGCCAGCAGTTTAAGGTGGCAGGCAGATACGCAGTATTTT
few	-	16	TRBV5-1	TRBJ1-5	CASSLGFGGRDQPQHF	TGCGCCAGCAGCTTGGGATTCGGTGGTAGGGATCAGCCCCAGCATTTT